One and the same sample provided the 23 T cell receptor beta chains below, sequenced in a study of siplizumab effects on memory and regulatory T cells (dated by TCRdb to the late 2010s). The library was produced with the immunoSEQ multiplex PCR assay. Imported from immuneACCESS, the table was reduced by TCRdb to in-frame sequences with V and J called. These copies leave out some clones; in studies compared against another copy, an unresolved V gene accounts for under half, and the cause of the remainder is not known. This sample gives more than 95,000 clones in total; 94% of them show up just once. Jointly, the top ten make up approximately 1.8% of the sample. Sequenced: non-Treg CD4+ T cells sorted from blood. This sample's cell subset or site label indicates: FACS-sorted unstimulated CD4+ non-regulatory T cells. All receptors derive from a human donor in good health.

The chain joins TRBV18 to TRBJ1-5; perhaps TRBD1 as D (5 bases). Germline CDR1 KGHSH, CDR2 LQKENI. The CDR3 loop spans 16 amino acids. With 0 bases removed from V and 1 base from J, the gap between germline ends came to 10 bases. CDR3 residues: CASSPPHGGSNQPQHF. In DNA form, the CDR3 reads TGTGCCAGCTCACCACCTCACGGGGGGAGCAATCAGCCCCAGCATTTT. Full variable domain (outside the CDR3, taken from reference TRBV18 and TRBJ1-5): NAGVMQNPRHLVRRRGQEARLRCSPMKGHSHVYWYRQLPEEGLKFMVYLQKENIIDESGMPKERFSAEFPKEGPSILRIQQVVRGDSAAYFCASSPPHGGSNQPQHFGDGTRLSIL.

This sequence joins TRBV10-3 and TRBJ1-2; D perhaps matches TRBD1 (6 bases). In germline, CDR1 is ENHRY, CDR2 SYGVKD. V lost 2 bases to trimming and J lost 5 bases, with 12 bases between them. This CDR3 comprises 14 residues. CDR3: CAISEGGTPYGYTF. CDR3 bases: TGTGCCATCAGTGAGGGGGGGACACCTTATGGCTACACCTTC.

The rearrangement links TRBV7-2 to TRBJ2-5; no definite D call. The germline gives CDR1 SGHTA, CDR2 FQGNSA. V lost 3 bases and J lost 4, with 9 bases in between. There are 13 residues in the CDR3. The CDR3 DNA follows: TGTGCCAGCAGCTTTAGGCTGGGAGAGACCCAGTACTTC. Its protein is CASSFRLGETQYF.

The gene calls are TRBV10-3 and TRBJ2-1, with a tentative D call TRBD1 (6 bases). The length of the CDR3 is 14 residues. Trimming cost V 4 bases and J 7 bases, with 14 bases left between them. Germline V gene sequence: CDR1 ENHRY, CDR2 SYGVKD. CDR3 DNA sequence: TGTGCCATCAGTGTTGGGACATCTGAGAATGAGCAGTTCTTC. Translation: CAISVGTSENEQFF.

The chain carries TRBV7-8 and TRBJ2-7; D possibly uses TRBD1 or TRBD2 (5 bases each). The CDR3 sequence is 14 residues long. Germline V CDR1 and CDR2: SGHVS, FQNEAQ. V was shortened by 1 base and J by 3 bases, with 10 bases between the two germline ends. The CDR3 spells CASSLGVGDYEQYF. The CDR3 DNA follows: TGTGCCAGCAGCTTAGGAGTGGGGGACTACGAGCAGTACTTC. The full variable domain, its missing parts supplied by reference TRBV7-8 and TRBJ2-7, is GAGVSQSPRYKVAKRGQDVALRCDPISGHVSLFWYQQALGQGPEFLTYFQNEAQLDKSGLPSDRFFAERPEGSVSTLKIQRTQQEDSAVYLCASSLGVGDYEQYFGPGTRLTVT.

The rearrangement uses TRBV6-5 and TRBJ1-2, with D possibly TRBD1 on 6 matching bases. The V and J ends lost 6 bases and 3 bases respectively, with 11 bases between them. From germline, CDR1 is MNHEY and CDR2 SVGAGI. The CDR3 runs 13 residues. CDR3 region: CASSRGGDYGYTF. For the CDR3, the DNA is TGTGCCAGCAGCCGAGGGGGTGACTATGGCTACACCTTC.

This clone was recorded only once. The rearrangement links TRBV11-3 to TRBJ2-1; D may be TRBD1 (6 bases). CDR1 is SGHNT and CDR2 is YENEEA in the germline V gene. Trimming took 5 bases from V and 4 from J, leaving 15 bases between them. This CDR3 region has 15 residues. CDR3 loop: CASSDRDMPYNEQFF. The CDR3 DNA reads TGTGCCAGCAGCGACCGGGACATGCCGTACAATGAGCAGTTCTTC.

The chain has TRBV29-1 and TRBJ2-3; 7 nucleotides align to TRBD1. Germline lookup yields CDR1 SQVTM and CDR2 ANQGSEA. This CDR3 is built from 15 residues. Germline trimming cut 3 bases from V and 2 bases from J; bases unmatched to any gene: 8. CDR3 sequence reads: CSVELGTGDTDTQYF. The CDR3 DNA sequence: TGCAGCGTTGAGTTGGGTACAGGGGACACAGATACGCAGTATTTT.

The rearrangement uses TRBV18 and TRBJ2-7, with D perhaps matching TRBD2 (6 bases). Germline CDR1 is KGHSH and CDR2 is LQKENI. Trimming left V 1 base short and J 1 base short, with 11 bases between. The CDR3 contains 15 residues. The CDR3 reads CASSPRGALSYEQYF. The CDR3 nucleotides are TGTGCCAGCTCACCACGCGGGGCTCTTTCCTACGAGCAGTACTTC.

This clone was recorded once. The chain couples TRBV7-2 to TRBJ1-5; TRBD1 agrees at 9 bases. CDR1 and CDR2 (germline): SGHTA, FQGNSA. Trimming took 5 bases from V and 7 from J; bases not matched to a gene: 6. The CDR3 runs 14 residues. In DNA form, the CDR3 reads TGTGCCAGCAGCCTGGACAGGGGTGGGCAGCCCCAGCATTTT. It is translated as CASSLDRGGQPQHF.

The chain joins TRBV2 to TRBJ1-4; 7 bases map to TRBD1. V was pared by 2 bases and J by 10 bases, with 7 bases of the junction left unmatched. Germline V gene sequence: CDR1 SNHLY, CDR2 FYNNEI. There are 14 residues in the CDR3. This CDR3 is CASSENSGQRKLFF. The CDR3 bases are TGTGCCAGCAGTGAAAATTCGGGACAGCGAAAACTGTTTTTT.

As regards this clone: One end of the junction does not line up with germline, which may come from a read error. V usage is TRBV5-6 and J usage is TRBJ1-5; D unclear. The CDR3 contains 12 residues. Looked up from germline, CDR1 is SGHDT and CDR2 is YYEEEE. The CDR3 region has the DNA TGTGCCGGCAGCTTGGCTGCGGGGCCCCAGCATTTT. It encodes CAGSLAAGPQHF.

The chain joins TRBV27 to TRBJ2-4; tentatively, D is TRBD1 (5 bases). This CDR3 comprises 16 residues. Trimming pared 4 bases from V and 0 bases from J, leaving 13 bases between. CDR1 is MNHEY and CDR2 is SMNVEV in the germline V gene (reference sequence). CDR3 in amino acids: CASSSAGFGAKNIQYF. The CDR3 nucleotides read TGTGCCAGCAGTTCAGCAGGGTTTGGAGCCAAAAACATTCAGTACTTC.

The V gene is TRBV6-4, the J gene TRBJ1-1, with 10 nucleotides matching TRBD1. The ends lost 6 bases at V and 5 bases at J; junction bases unmatched: 21. The length of the CDR3 is 19 residues. Germline V gene lookup returns CDR1 MRHNA and CDR2 SNTAGT. CDR3 DNA sequence: TGTGCCAGCAGCCTATATCCGGGGAGACAGGGGGCGTTACTTACTGAAGCTTTCTTT. Its translation is CASSLYPGRQGALLTEAFF.

The chain employs TRBV27 and TRBJ2-7, with 7 bases fitting TRBD1. The trim removed 4 bases at V and 6 bases at J, leaving 33 bases unmatched. From germline, CDR1 is MNHEY and CDR2 SMNVEV (reference sequence). The CDR3 covers 22 residues. This chain's CDR3 is CASSSQLDRARMKGLRSGEQYF. CDR3 DNA sequence: TGTGCCAGCAGTTCTCAACTAGACAGGGCCCGGATGAAGGGTCTACGATCGGGCGAGCAGTACTTC.

The chain has TRBV5-1 and TRBJ2-5; D is possibly TRBD1 or TRBD2 (5 bases each). The germline CDR1 and CDR2 sequences are SGHRS and YFSETQ. The V end lost 4 bases, the J end lost 2 bases, and 12 bases lay between the germline ends. This CDR3 contains 14 residues. The DNA for the CDR3 is TGCGCCAGCAGCCTGGGGCGGGTTCAAGAGACCCAGTACTTC. Protein product: CASSLGRVQETQYF.

The chain employs TRBV5-4 and TRBJ2-3; D is ambiguous. The germline V gene has CDR1 SGHNT and CDR2 YYREEE (reference sequence). Trimming removed 4 bases at V and 6 bases at J, with 12 bases between. This CDR3 is built from 13 residues. DNA for the CDR3: TGTGCCAGCAGCCCGCCCTCAAGGGATACGCAGTATTTT. Residues: CASSPPSRDTQYF.

The count of this clone is one. The genes are TRBV7-2 and TRBJ2-7; a weak D match, TRBD1 (6 bases). The V gene's germline CDR1 is SGHTA and CDR2 FQGNSA. The CDR3 spans 17 residues. The V and J ends lost 2 bases and 0 bases respectively, with 17 bases between them. The CDR3 protein is CASSLSSSRGPSYEQYF. Here the CDR3 DNA reads TGTGCCAGCAGCTTATCTTCCTCCAGGGGACCCTCCTACGAGCAGTACTTC.

This clone was counted a single time. This rearrangement joins TRBV5-5 to TRBJ1-2; 7 bases match TRBD1. The V gene's germline CDR1 is SGHKS and CDR2 YYEKEE (reference sequence). The CDR3 loop spans 15 amino acids. The V segment lost 1 base and the J segment 2 bases; nucleotides outside the gene matches: 5. The DNA of the CDR3 is TGTGCCAGCAGCTTGAACAGGGGAGCAAACTATGGCTACACCTTC. As protein: CASSLNRGANYGYTF.

This chain uses TRBV6-1 with TRBJ1-5; D is uncertain. The CDR3 runs to 13 residues. The germline V gene has CDR1 MNHNS and CDR2 SASEGT. Between the trimmed V and J ends, which lost 6 bases and 0 bases, there was a span of 6 bases. CDR3: CASRGNSNQPQHF. Here the CDR3 DNA reads TGTGCCAGCAGGGGTAATAGCAATCAGCCCCAGCATTTT.

The rearrangement links TRBV5-4 to TRBJ2-1, with D possibly being TRBD2 (5 bases). This CDR3 is built from 15 residues. Trimming took off 5 bases at V and 0 bases at J, with 12 bases between the two ends. The germline CDR1 and CDR2 sequences are SGHNT and YYREEE (reference sequence). In DNA, the CDR3 is TGTGCCAGCAGACGGACTGAGAGCTCCTACAATGAGCAGTTCTTC. This encodes CASRRTESSYNEQFF.

This chain joins TRBV4-2 and TRBJ2-3, with 7 bases matching TRBD2. With V trimmed by 0 bases and J by 6 bases, 6 bases remained unmatched. Germline V gene data show CDR1 as LGHNA and CDR2 as YNFKEQ. The CDR3 contains 15 residues. The CDR3 loop is CASSQDGLAADTQYF. CDR3 sequence (DNA): TGTGCCAGCAGCCAAGATGGGCTAGCGGCGGATACGCAGTATTTT.

The gene calls are TRBV2 and TRBJ2-7; 12 bases are a match to TRBD2. The germline gives CDR1 SNHLY, CDR2 FYNNEI. This CDR3 spans 17 amino acids. J was trimmed by 3 bases and V by 7 bases; bases with no gene match: 13. This chain's CDR3 is CASTKDRATSGSYEQYF. The CDR3 DNA reads as TGTGCCAGCACAAAGGACCGAGCGACTAGCGGGAGCTACGAGCAGTACTTC.